The 25 T cell receptor beta chains presented below share a single source sample, sequenced in a study of blood T cell repertoires in COVID-19. Assay: immunoSEQ multiplex PCR; the TCRdb copy retains only in-frame clones and omits some. The sample has under 150,000 clones; roughly 79% are singletons. The sequencing input was peripheral blood. The receptors were gathered from a human donor in a cohort sampled during active COVID-19.

The gene calls are TRBV9 and TRBJ2-1; 8 bases are a match to TRBD2. This CDR3 has 14 residues. V lost 0 bases and J lost 7; bases outside the gene matches: 3. Per the germline V gene, CDR1 is SGDLS and CDR2 is YYNGEE. CDR3 sequence (DNA): TGTGCCAGCAGCGTAGCGGGGGGGGTGAATGAGCAGTTCTTC. This translates into CASSVAGGVNEQFF. The full variable domain, rest sourced from reference TRBV9 and TRBJ2-1, is DSGVTQTPKHLITATGQRVTLRCSPRSGDLSVYWYQQSLDQGLQFLIQYYNGEERAKGNILERFSAQQFPDLHSELNLSSLELGDSALYFCASSVAGGVNEQFFGPGTRLTVL.

The gene calls are TRBV4-2 and TRBJ1-5, with TRBD1 identical over 7 bases. Trimming cost V 1 base and J 4 bases; bases outside gene matches: 1. Germline lookup yields CDR1 LGHNA and CDR2 YNFKEQ. This CDR3 spans 14 amino acids. CDR3 sequence (DNA): TGTGCCAGCAGCCAAGCACAGGGGAATCAGCCCCAGCATTTT. Translation gives CASSQAQGNQPQHF.

This clone was seen more than once but under ten times. This chain uses TRBV7-8 with TRBJ2-1; 7 bases line up with TRBD1. After removal of 5 bases from V and 7 bases from J, the junction contained 11 bases not matched to a gene. Germline V lookup: CDR1 SGHVS, CDR2 FQNEAQ. This CDR3 comprises 15 residues. CDR3 residues: CASSHPGRGRNEQFF. In DNA, the CDR3 is TGTGCCAGCAGCCACCCGGGAAGGGGGCGTAATGAGCAGTTCTTC.

The chain employs TRBV4-3 and TRBJ2-3; 7 bases align to TRBD1. This CDR3 comprises 16 residues. The V segment lost 1 base and the J segment 0 bases; nucleotides outside the gene matches: 4. The germline V gene encodes CDR1 LGHNA and CDR2 YSLEER. Written as DNA, the CDR3 is TGCGCCAGCAGCCAAGGCCGGGACAGAAGCACAGATACGCAGTATTTT. Protein sequence: CASSQGRDRSTDTQYF.

In this sample, this clone turned up a few times. The V gene is TRBV6-6, the J gene TRBJ1-2; 9 bases match TRBD1. The CDR3 has 14 residues. Germline values: CDR1 MNHNY, CDR2 SVGAGI (reference sequence). The V and J ends lost 5 bases and 8 bases, in that order; junction bases with no gene match: 9. The CDR3 region is CASSGTGMFEGYTF. The CDR3 DNA reads TGTGCCAGCAGTGGGACAGGGATGTTCGAAGGCTACACCTTC.

The rearrangement joins TRBV11-1 to TRBJ1-2, with D possibly TRBD1 on 6 matching bases. CDR1 is SGHAT, CDR2 FQDESV, per germline (reference sequence). This CDR3 comprises 14 residues. V dropped 1 base and J dropped 6 bases, with 12 bases sitting between them. CDR3 protein: CASSLDTGKHGYTF. In DNA, the CDR3 is TGTGCCAGCAGCTTAGACACAGGGAAGCATGGCTACACCTTC.

The chain uses TRBV7-9 and TRBJ2-4, with 10 nucleotides matching TRBD1. V dropped 5 bases and J dropped 5; count of bases not matched to a gene: 3. CDR1 and CDR2 from the germline V gene are SEHNR and FQNEAQ (reference sequence). This CDR3 has 14 amino acids. The CDR3 loop reads CASSLGTGENIQYF. The CDR3 DNA is TGTGCCAGCAGCCTAGGGACAGGGGAAAACATTCAGTACTTC.

This clone was picked up one time. The chain employs TRBV5-1 and TRBJ2-2; TRBD1 might be the D (6 bases). V lost 0 bases to trimming and J lost 8 bases, with 26 bases between them. This CDR3 region has 19 residues. The germline gives CDR1 SGHRS, CDR2 YFSETQ. Here the CDR3 reads CASSLVRGANTELVGELFF. CDR3 nucleotides: TGCGCCAGCAGCTTGGTCAGGGGAGCGAACACGGAGTTAGTGGGGGAGCTGTTTTTT.

This clone has a handful of counts. V gene TRBV19 combines with J gene TRBJ1-1; possibly TRBD1 for D (6 bases). The length of the CDR3 is 13 residues. CDR1 and CDR2 from the germline V gene are LNHDA and SQIVND (reference sequence). V was pared by 10 bases and J by 2 bases, with 14 bases between. Written as DNA, the CDR3 is TGTGCCACCTCTTTAGGGGGTAACACTGAAGCTTTCTTT. This gives the protein CATSLGGNTEAFF.

The rearrangement links TRBV19 to TRBJ1-1; D is unclear. V lost 6 bases, J lost 5 bases, and 13 bases lay in between. Germline values: CDR1 LNHDA, CDR2 SQIVND (reference sequence). CDR3 length: 13 amino acids. CDR3 in amino acids: CASREFLKTEAFF. The CDR3 DNA sequence: TGTGCCAGTAGAGAATTCCTAAAAACTGAAGCTTTCTTT.

V gene TRBV27 combines with J gene TRBJ2-7, with D maybe TRBD1 (5 bases). The V gene lost 4 bases and the J gene lost 1 base, with 8 bases spanning the gap. The CDR3 has 13 residues. Per the germline V gene, CDR1 is MNHEY and CDR2 is SMNVEV (reference sequence). CDR3 protein: CASSSRQSYEQYF. DNA of the CDR3: TGTGCCAGCAGTTCTAGACAGTCCTACGAGCAGTACTTC.

This chain links TRBV9 with TRBJ1-1; D perhaps matches TRBD1 (5 bases). The germline V gene has CDR1 SGDLS and CDR2 YYNGEE. Trimming removed 3 bases at V and 3 bases at J, with 15 bases between. The CDR3 has 15 amino acids. CDR3 protein: CASSAGGAADTEAFF. DNA of the CDR3: TGTGCCAGCAGCGCCGGAGGGGCGGCGGACACTGAAGCTTTCTTT.

This clone was counted between two and nine times. This chain connects TRBV7-2 to TRBJ1-2; 7 nucleotides agree with TRBD1. The CDR3 is 14 amino acids. Trimming took 6 bases from V and 0 from J; bases not matched to a gene: 4. In germline, CDR1 is SGHTA, CDR2 FQGNSA. The CDR3 DNA reads as TGTGCCAGCAGTTCCACAGGGGCTAACTATGGCTACACCTTC. Its translation is CASSSTGANYGYTF.

The chain combines TRBV5-1 with TRBJ2-5, with 10 bases that match TRBD2. The CDR3 has 16 amino acids. The germline V gene has CDR1 SGHRS and CDR2 YFSETQ. The junction had 6 bases not matched to a gene; V was cut back by 0 bases and J by 4 bases. CDR3 nucleotides: TGCGCCAGCAGCTTGGTCCCTAGCGGGAGTGGAGAGACCCAGTACTTC. Translated, it gives CASSLVPSGSGETQYF.

This chain connects TRBV6-6 to TRBJ1-4; D remains unclear. V lost 0 bases and J lost 8, with 13 bases in between. The CDR3 extends over 15 amino acids. Germline CDR1 MNHNY, CDR2 SVGAGI (reference sequence). The CDR3 bases are TGTGCCAGCAGTTACTCGAGCGGCCGCGGGGAAAAACTGTTTTTT. Its translation is CASSYSSGRGEKLFF.

The chain has TRBV27 and TRBJ1-5; D unresolved. CDR1 and CDR2 from the germline V gene are MNHEY and SMNVEV (reference sequence). This CDR3 region has 15 residues. V dropped 0 bases and J dropped 7 bases, with 13 bases sitting between them. The CDR3 sequence is CASSLSRQSFQPQHF. The DNA of the CDR3 is TGTGCCAGCAGTTTATCGCGGCAGAGTTTCCAGCCCCAGCATTTT.

The chain carries TRBV5-5 and TRBJ2-4; 9 positions agree with TRBD1. The CDR3 loop spans 14 amino acids. V dropped 2 bases and J dropped 4; count of bases not matched to a gene: 1. Germline V gene lookup returns CDR1 SGHKS and CDR2 YYEKEE (reference sequence). This CDR3 reads CASSFGTGKNIQYF. The CDR3 DNA sequence: TGTGCCAGCAGCTTCGGGACAGGGAAAAACATTCAGTACTTC.

The V gene is TRBV18, the J gene TRBJ1-4, with a weak D call TRBD1 (6 bases). Germline loops: CDR1 KGHSH, CDR2 LQKENI. The CDR3 covers 14 residues. V shed 3 bases and J shed 4 bases, with 9 bases lying between them. The CDR3 bases are TGTGCCAGCTCACCGCAGGGGCTTAATGAAAAACTGTTTTTT. It translates to CASSPQGLNEKLFF.

This sequence joins TRBV4-2 and TRBJ1-3, with 7 bases aligning to TRBD1. CDR3 length equals 15 residues. The V gene's germline CDR1 is LGHNA and CDR2 YNFKEQ. V was clipped by 0 bases and J by 1 base; unmatched bases: 0. The CDR3 region has the DNA TGTGCCAGCAGCCAAGAGACAGGGTCTGGAAACACCATATATTTT. Protein product: CASSQETGSGNTIYF.

The chain has TRBV18 and TRBJ1-1; 7 positions match TRBD1. V shed 4 bases and J 2 bases; nucleotides not matched to a gene: 4. The CDR3 has 14 residues. CDR1 is KGHSH, CDR2 LQKENI, per germline. In DNA, the CDR3 is TGTGCCAGCTCACTCCAAGGGGGCAACACTGAAGCTTTCTTT. Amino acid sequence: CASSLQGGNTEAFF.

The genes are TRBV28 and TRBJ1-1; 7 nucleotides match TRBD1. This CDR3 is built from 15 residues. Germline CDR1 is MDHEN and CDR2 is SYDVKM. J was trimmed by 1 base and V by 4 bases; bases with no gene match: 6. The CDR3, as DNA: TGTGCCAGCAGTTCACCGGACAGGAAGAACACTGAAGCTTTCTTT. Translated, it gives CASSSPDRKNTEAFF.

The chain is built from TRBV28 and TRBJ1-5; TRBD1 might be the D (5 bases). The CDR3 runs to 16 residues. V was shortened by 2 bases and J by 0 bases, with 11 bases between the two germline ends. Germline-derived CDR1 and CDR2 are MDHEN and SYDVKM. DNA for the CDR3: TGTGCCAGCAGTTTACGACAGCAATATAGCAATCAGCCCCAGCATTTT. It encodes CASSLRQQYSNQPQHF.

The chain has TRBV7-9 and TRBJ2-2; D not certain. From germline, CDR1 is SEHNR and CDR2 FQNEAQ (reference sequence). V lost 5 bases to trimming and J lost 1 base, with 11 bases between them. CDR3 length: 15 amino acids. The CDR3 protein is CASSPDRVNTGELFF. As DNA, the CDR3 is TGTGCCAGCAGCCCAGATCGGGTGAACACCGGGGAGCTGTTTTTT.

The chain recombines TRBV5-6 with TRBJ1-2; tentative D call: TRBD1 (5 bases). Trimming shortened V by 7 bases and J by 4 bases, and 17 bases separated the two germline ends. The CDR3 has 14 amino acids. Germline V CDR1 and CDR2: SGHDT, YYEEEE. The CDR3 loop is CASCQAGLFYGYTF. The CDR3 DNA sequence: TGTGCCAGCTGCCAGGCAGGGCTCTTCTATGGCTACACCTTC.

The chain is built from TRBV10-3 and TRBJ1-3, with D perhaps matching TRBD1 (5 bases). Germline CDR1 reads ENHRY; CDR2 reads SYGVKD. The germline V and J ends were trimmed by 8 bases and 0 bases, with 11 bases remaining between them. This CDR3 has 14 residues. CDR3 protein: CAIGQSLSGNTIYF. The CDR3, as DNA: TGTGCCATCGGACAAAGCCTCTCTGGAAACACCATATATTTT.